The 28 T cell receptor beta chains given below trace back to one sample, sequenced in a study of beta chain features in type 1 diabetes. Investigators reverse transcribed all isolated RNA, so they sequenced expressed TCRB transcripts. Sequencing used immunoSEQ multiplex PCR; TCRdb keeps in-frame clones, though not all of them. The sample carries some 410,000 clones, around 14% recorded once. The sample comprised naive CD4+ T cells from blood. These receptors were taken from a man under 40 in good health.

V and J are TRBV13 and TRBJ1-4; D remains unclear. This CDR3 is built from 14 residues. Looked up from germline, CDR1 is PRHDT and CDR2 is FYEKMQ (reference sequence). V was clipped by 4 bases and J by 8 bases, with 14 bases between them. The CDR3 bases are TGTGCCAGCAGCTCCTTAAAGGGCGGGGAAAAACTGTTTTTT. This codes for CASSSLKGGEKLFF. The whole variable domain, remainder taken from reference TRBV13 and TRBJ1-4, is AAGVIQSPRHLIKEKRETATLKCYPIPRHDTVYWYQQGPGQDPQFLISFYEKMQSDKGSIPDRFSAQQFSDYHSELNMSSLELGDSALYFCASSSLKGGEKLFFGSGTQLSVL.

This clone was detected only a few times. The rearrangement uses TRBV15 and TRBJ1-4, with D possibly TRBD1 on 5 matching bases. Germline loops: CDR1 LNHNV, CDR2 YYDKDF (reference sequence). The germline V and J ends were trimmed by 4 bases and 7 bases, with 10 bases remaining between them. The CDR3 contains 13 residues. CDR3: CATSTRGVEKLFF. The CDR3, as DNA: TGTGCCACCAGCACAAGGGGCGTTGAAAAACTGTTTTTT.

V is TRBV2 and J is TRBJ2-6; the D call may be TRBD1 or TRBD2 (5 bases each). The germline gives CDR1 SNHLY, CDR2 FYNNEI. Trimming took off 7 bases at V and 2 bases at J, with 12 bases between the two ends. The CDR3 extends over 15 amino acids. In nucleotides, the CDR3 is TGTGCCAGCATCGGAACGGGGCCTGGGGCCAACGTCCTGACTTTC. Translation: CASIGTGPGANVLTF.

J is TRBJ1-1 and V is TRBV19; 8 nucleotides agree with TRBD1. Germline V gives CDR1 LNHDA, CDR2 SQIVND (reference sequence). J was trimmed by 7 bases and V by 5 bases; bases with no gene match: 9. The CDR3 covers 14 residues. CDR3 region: CASSPGAGTGEAFF. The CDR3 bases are TGTGCCAGTAGTCCGGGTGCCGGGACAGGTGAAGCTTTCTTT.

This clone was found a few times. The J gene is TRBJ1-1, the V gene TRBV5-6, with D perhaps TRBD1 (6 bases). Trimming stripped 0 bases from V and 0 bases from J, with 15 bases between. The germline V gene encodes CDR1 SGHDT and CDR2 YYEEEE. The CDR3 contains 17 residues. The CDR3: CASSLASQGNLNTEAFF. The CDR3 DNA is TGTGCCAGCAGCTTGGCCTCGCAGGGGAACTTGAACACTGAAGCTTTCTTT.

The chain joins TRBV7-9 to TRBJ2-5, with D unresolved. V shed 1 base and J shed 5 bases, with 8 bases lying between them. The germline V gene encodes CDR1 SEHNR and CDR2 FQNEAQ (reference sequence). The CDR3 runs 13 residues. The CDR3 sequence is CASSLDGYETQYF. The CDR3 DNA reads TGTGCCAGCAGCTTAGACGGCTATGAGACCCAGTACTTC.

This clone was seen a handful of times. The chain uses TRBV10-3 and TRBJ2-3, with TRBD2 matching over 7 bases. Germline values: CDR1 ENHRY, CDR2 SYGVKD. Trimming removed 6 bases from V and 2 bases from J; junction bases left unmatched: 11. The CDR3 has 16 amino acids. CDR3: CAIRGGERGLTDTQYF. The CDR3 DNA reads TGTGCCATCAGGGGCGGTGAGCGGGGCCTCACAGATACGCAGTATTTT.

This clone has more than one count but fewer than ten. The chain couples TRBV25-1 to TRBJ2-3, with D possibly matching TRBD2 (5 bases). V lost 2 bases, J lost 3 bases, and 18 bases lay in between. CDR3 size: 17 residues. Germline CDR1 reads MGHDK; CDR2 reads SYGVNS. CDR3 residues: CASSEGGRLFVTDTQYF. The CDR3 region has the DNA TGTGCCAGCAGTGAAGGAGGAAGGCTCTTCGTGACAGATACGCAGTATTTT.

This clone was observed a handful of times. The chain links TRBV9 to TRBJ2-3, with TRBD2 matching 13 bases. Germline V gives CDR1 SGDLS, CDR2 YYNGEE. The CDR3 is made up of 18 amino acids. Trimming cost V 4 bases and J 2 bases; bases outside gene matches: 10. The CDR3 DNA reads TGTGCCAGCAGCACCTCCGGGACTAGCGGGACGTACACAGATACGCAGTATTTT. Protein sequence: CASSTSGTSGTYTDTQYF. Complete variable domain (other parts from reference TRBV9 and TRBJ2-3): DSGVTQTPKHLITATGQRVTLRCSPRSGDLSVYWYQQSLDQGLQFLIQYYNGEERAKGNILERFSAQQFPDLHSELNLSSLELGDSALYFCASSTSGTSGTYTDTQYFGPGTRLTVL.

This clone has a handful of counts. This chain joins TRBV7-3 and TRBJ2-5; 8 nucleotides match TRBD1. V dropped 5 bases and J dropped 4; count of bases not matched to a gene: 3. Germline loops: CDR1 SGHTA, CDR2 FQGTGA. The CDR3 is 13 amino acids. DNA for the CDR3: TGTGCCAGCAGCCCCGGGACAGGAGAGACCCAGTACTTC. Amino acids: CASSPGTGETQYF.

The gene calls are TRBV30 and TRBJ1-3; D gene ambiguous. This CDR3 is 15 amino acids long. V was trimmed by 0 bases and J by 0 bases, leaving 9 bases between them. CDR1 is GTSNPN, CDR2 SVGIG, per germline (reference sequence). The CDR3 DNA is TGTGCCTGGAGTGTACGGCTCGGCTCTGGAAACACCATATATTTT. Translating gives CAWSVRLGSGNTIYF.

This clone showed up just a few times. The CDR3 is CASSLSLAGHSGANVLTF. As DNA, the CDR3 is TGTGCCAGCAGCTTATCCCTAGCGGGGCACTCTGGGGCCAACGTCCTGACTTTC. V and J are TRBV7-9 and TRBJ2-6, with 9 bases identical to TRBD2. This CDR3 region has 18 residues. Looked up from germline, CDR1 is SEHNR and CDR2 is FQNEAQ (reference sequence). The V gene end was trimmed by 2 bases and the J gene end by 0 bases; junction bases not matched to a gene: 5.

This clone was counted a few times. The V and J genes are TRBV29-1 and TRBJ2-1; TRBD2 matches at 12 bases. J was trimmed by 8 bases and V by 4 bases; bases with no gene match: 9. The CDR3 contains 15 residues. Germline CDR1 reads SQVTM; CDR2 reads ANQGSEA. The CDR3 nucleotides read TGCAGCGTTGTCCTAGCGGGAGGGCCTATCGATGAGCAGTTCTTC. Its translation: CSVVLAGGPIDEQFF.

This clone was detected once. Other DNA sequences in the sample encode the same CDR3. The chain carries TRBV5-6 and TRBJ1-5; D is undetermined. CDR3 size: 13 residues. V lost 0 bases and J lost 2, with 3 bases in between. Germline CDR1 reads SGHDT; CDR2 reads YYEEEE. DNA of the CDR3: TGTGCCAGCAGCTTGGCTGGCAATCAGCCCCAGCATTTT. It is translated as CASSLAGNQPQHF.

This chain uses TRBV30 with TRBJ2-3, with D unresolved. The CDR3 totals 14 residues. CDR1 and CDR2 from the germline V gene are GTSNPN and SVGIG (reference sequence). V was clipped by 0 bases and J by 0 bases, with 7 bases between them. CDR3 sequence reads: CAWSVQRSTDTQYF. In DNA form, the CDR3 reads TGTGCCTGGAGTGTACAGCGCAGCACAGATACGCAGTATTTT.

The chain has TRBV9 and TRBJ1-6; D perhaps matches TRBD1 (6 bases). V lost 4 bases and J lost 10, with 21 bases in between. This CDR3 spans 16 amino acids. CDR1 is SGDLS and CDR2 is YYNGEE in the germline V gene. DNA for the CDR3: TGTGCCAGCAGCCTTCCTCTTCCCGGGGGGCCGTCACCCCTCCACTTT. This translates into CASSLPLPGGPSPLHF.

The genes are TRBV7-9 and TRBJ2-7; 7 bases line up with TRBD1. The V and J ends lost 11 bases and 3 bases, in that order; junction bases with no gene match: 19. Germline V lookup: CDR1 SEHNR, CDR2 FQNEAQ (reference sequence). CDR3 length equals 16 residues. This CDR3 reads CAQQTGRGLLFYEQYV. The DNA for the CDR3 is TGTGCCCAGCAGACCGGAAGGGGGCTCCTCTTCTACGAGCAGTACGTC.

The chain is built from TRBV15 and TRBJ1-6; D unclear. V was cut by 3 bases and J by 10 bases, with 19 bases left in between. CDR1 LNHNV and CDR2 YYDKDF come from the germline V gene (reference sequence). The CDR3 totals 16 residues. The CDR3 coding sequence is TGTGCCACCAGCAGCAGGAAGGTCACCAGGTACTCACCCCTCCACTTT. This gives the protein CATSSRKVTRYSPLHF.

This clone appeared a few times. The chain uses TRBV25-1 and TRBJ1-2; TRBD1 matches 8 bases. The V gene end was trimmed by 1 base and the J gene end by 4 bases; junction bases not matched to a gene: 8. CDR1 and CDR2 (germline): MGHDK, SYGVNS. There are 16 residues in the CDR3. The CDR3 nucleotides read TGTGCCAGCAGTGAATCCACAGGGGGGCGCGGCTATGGCTACACCTTC. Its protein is CASSESTGGRGYGYTF.

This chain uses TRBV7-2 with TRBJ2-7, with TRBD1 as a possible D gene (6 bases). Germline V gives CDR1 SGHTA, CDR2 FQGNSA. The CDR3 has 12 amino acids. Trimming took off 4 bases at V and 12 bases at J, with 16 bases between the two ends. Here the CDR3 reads CASSSQTGLPYV. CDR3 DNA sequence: TGTGCCAGCAGCTCACAAACAGGGTTACCGTACGTC.

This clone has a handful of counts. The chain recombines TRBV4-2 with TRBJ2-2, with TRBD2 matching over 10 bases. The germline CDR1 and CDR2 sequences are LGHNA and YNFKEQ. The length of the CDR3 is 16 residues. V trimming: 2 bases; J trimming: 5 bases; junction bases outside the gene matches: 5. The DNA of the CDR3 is TGTGCCAGCAGCCAAAATAGCGGGAGGTTTACCGGGGAGCTGTTTTTT. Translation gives CASSQNSGRFTGELFF.

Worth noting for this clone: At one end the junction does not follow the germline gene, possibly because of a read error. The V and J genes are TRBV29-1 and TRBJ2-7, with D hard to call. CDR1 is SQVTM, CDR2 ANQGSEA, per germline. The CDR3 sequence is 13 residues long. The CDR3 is CSGEGKATYEQYF. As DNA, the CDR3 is TGCAGCGGTGAAGGAAAAGCGACCTACGAGCAGTACTTC.

The CDR3 DNA sequence: TGTGCCAGCAGCTTAGAAGGGTGGAACACTGAAGCTTTCTTT. Protein sequence: CASSLEGWNTEAFF. V is TRBV7-9 and J is TRBJ1-1, with unresolved D. This CDR3 region has 14 residues. Germline V gives CDR1 SEHNR, CDR2 FQNEAQ (reference sequence). V was pared by 1 base and J by 1 base, with 7 bases between.

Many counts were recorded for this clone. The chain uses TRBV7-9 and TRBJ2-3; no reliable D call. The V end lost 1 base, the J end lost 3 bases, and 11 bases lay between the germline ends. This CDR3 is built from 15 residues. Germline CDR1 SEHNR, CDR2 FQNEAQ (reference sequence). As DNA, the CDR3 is TGTGCCAGCAGCTTAGATGGGCGGAGTACAGATACGCAGTATTTT. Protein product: CASSLDGRSTDTQYF.

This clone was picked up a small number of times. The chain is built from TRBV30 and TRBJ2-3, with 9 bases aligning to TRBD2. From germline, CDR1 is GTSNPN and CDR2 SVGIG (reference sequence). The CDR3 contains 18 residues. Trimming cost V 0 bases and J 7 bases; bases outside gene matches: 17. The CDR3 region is CAWSVRAGGQASPHTQYF. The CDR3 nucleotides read TGTGCCTGGAGTGTACGAGCGGGAGGCCAAGCCTCCCCACATACGCAGTATTTT.

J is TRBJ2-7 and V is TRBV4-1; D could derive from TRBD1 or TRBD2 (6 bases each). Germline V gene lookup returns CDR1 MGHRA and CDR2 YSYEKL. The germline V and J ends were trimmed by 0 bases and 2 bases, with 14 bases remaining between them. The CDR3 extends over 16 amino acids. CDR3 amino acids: CASSQDRGTKTYEQYF. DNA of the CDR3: TGCGCCAGCAGCCAAGATCGGGGGACAAAAACCTACGAGCAGTACTTC.

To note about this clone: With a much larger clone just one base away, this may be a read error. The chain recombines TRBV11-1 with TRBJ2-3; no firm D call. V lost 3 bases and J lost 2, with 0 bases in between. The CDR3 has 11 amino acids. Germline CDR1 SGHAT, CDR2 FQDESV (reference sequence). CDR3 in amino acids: CASSFTDTQYF. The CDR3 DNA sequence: TGTGCCAGCAGCTTCACAGATACGCAGTATTTT.

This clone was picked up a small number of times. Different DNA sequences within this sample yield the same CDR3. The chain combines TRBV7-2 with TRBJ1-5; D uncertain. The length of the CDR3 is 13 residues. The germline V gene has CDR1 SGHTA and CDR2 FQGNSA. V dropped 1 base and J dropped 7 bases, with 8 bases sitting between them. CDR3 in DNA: TGTGCCAGCAGCTTAGAGGGCGCCCAGCCCCAGCATTTT. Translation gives CASSLEGAQPQHF.